The TCR beta chain under discussion was sequenced for a study of OX40 agonist ivuxolimab in advanced cancers. Across the study: Those treated in dose escalation had hepatocellular carcinoma, melanoma, renal cell cancer or head and neck cancer.

Method: immunoSEQ multiplex PCR; TCRdb's copy keeps in-frame clones and lacks some. The repertoire has tens of thousands of clones, 90% of them found once; the top ten carry approximately 0.49%. The sample holds one count of this clone. Germline loops: CDR1 SEHNR, CDR2 FQNEAQ (reference sequence). CDR3 size: 13 residues. V shed 2 bases and J shed 4 bases, with 8 bases lying between them. The clonotype originates from an adult with an advanced solid tumor such as melanoma, head and neck, liver or kidney cancer. This sequence joins TRBV7-9 and TRBJ1-2; D remains ambiguous. The specimen was CD4+ or CD8+ T cells sorted from blood, collected in a trial of the OX40 agonist ivuxolimab. Written as DNA, the CDR3 is TGTGCCAGCAGCTTAACAGTCAGCTATGGCTACACCTTC. This sequence encodes CASSLTVSYGYTF. The complete variable domain, with remaining parts taken from reference TRBV7-9 and TRBJ1-2, reads DTGVSQNPRHKITKRGQNVTFRCDPISEHNRLYWYRQTLGQGPEFLTYFQNEAQLEKSRLLSDRFSAERPKGSFSTLEIQRTEQGDSAMYLCASSLTVSYGYTFGSGTRLTVV.